One sample yielded the 2 T cell receptor beta chains listed below, sequenced in a study of response to subunit inactivated influenza vaccine. Each CDR3 protein gets one entry after TCRdb re-called the RT-PCR reads with MiXCR. The table has 150,000 to 200,000 distinct CDR3 sequences, roughly 11% seen once. Sequencing used non-naive T cells sorted from PBMCs, obtained 35 to 45 days after vaccination. These receptors were taken from a middle-aged man who received an inactivated influenza vaccine.

The chain has TRBV28 and TRBJ1-3; D remains unclear. The CDR3 runs 15 residues. The V and J ends lost 7 bases and 0 bases respectively, with 13 bases between them. Germline V gene sequence: CDR1 MDHEN, CDR2 SYDVKM. CDR3 coding DNA: TGTGCCAGCACCTCGGGCCTTTTCTCTGGAAACACCATATATTTT. Translated, it gives CASTSGLFSGNTIYF.

This clonotype was seen only a few times. The chain carries TRBV14 and TRBJ2-2; 9 nucleotides agree with TRBD2. CDR3 size: 14 residues. Trimming at V came to 4 bases and at J to 7 bases, leaving 4 bases not matched to a gene. Germline loops: CDR1 SGHDN, CDR2 FVKESK. CDR3 DNA sequence: TGTGCCAGCAGCCTCGAGCGGGGGGTCGGGGAGCTGTTTTTT. Amino acids: CASSLERGVGELFF.